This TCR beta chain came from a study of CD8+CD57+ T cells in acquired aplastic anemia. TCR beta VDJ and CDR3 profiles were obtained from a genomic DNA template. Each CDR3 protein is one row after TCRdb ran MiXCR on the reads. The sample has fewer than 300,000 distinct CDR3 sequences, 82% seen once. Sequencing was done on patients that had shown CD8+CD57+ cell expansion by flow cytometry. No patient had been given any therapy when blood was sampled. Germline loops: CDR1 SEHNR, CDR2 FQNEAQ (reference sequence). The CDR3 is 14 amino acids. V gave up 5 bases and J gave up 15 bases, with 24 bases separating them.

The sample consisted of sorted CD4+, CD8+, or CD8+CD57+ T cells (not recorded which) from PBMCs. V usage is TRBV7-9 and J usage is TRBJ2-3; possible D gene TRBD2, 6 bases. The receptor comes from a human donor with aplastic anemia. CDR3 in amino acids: CASSLAGTPGTDYF. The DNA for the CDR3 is TGTGCCAGCAGCCTTGCGGGGACTCCCGGGACGGATTATTTT.